The 23 T cell receptor beta chains below all came from one sample that was sequenced in a study of cytomegalovirus exposure and HLA in healthy donors (dated 2017 in TCRdb). Receptors were amplified or captured by the immunoSEQ multiplex PCR assay. For the multiplex PCR, a mixture combining 60 forward primers for TCR Vbeta segments and 13 reverse primers for TCR Jbeta segments was used. TCRdb provides this immuneACCESS table in a form limited to in-frame rearrangements. Some clones are lacking; in checked studies, under half of them reflect an unresolved V gene, and why the rest are absent is not known. Counted in this sample were 120,000 or so clones; 60% to 80% of them appeared once. The ten largest clonotypes hold about 16% of the sample. The sequenced sample was PBMCs. The receptors here all came from a man in his forties or fifties in good health and CMV-seropositive.

The chain employs TRBV2 and TRBJ2-2, with 9 bases matching TRBD2. V lost 8 bases, J lost 4 bases, and 5 bases stayed unmatched. This CDR3 is 14 amino acids long. Germline CDR1 is SNHLY and CDR2 is FYNNEI. The CDR3 DNA follows: TGTGCCAGCCGGGGCGGGGGGGCCACCGGGGAGCTGTTTTTT. Encoded protein: CASRGGGATGELFF. Looking up the rest from reference TRBV2 and TRBJ2-2 gives the full variable domain: EPEVTQTPSHQVTQMGQEVILRCVPISNHLYFYWYRQILGQKVEFLVSFYNNEISEKSEIFDDQFSVERPDGSNFTLKIRSTKLEDSAMYFCASRGGGATGELFFGEGSRLTVL.

The chain recombines TRBV5-1 with TRBJ1-2; no firm D call. Trimming cost V 0 bases and J 1 base, with 10 bases left between them. CDR1 is SGHRS, CDR2 YFSETQ, per germline. The CDR3 is 15 residues long. CDR3 amino acids: CASSLGSEGNYGYTF. The CDR3 nucleotides read TGCGCCAGCAGCTTGGGATCCGAGGGTAACTATGGCTACACCTTC. The full variable domain, rest sourced from reference TRBV5-1 and TRBJ1-2, is KAGVTQTPRYLIKTRGQQVTLSCSPISGHRSVSWYQQTPGQGLQFLFEYFSETQRNKGNFPGRFSGRQFSNSRSEMNVSTLELGDSALYLCASSLGSEGNYGYTFGSGTRLTVV.

This clone has just a few counts. The chain employs TRBV6-6 and TRBJ1-5, with TRBD1 matching over 7 bases. The CDR3 extends over 15 amino acids. The junction had 5 bases not matched to a gene; V was cut back by 6 bases and J by 0 bases. Looked up from germline, CDR1 is MNHNY and CDR2 is SVGAGI (reference sequence). CDR3 residues: CASSRGQASNQPQHF. As DNA, the CDR3 is TGTGCCAGCAGCCGAGGACAGGCTAGCAATCAGCCCCAGCATTTT.

The gene calls are TRBV7-2 and TRBJ2-3, with 8 bases that match TRBD2. In germline, CDR1 is SGHTA, CDR2 FQGNSA. There are 15 residues in the CDR3. Unmatched junction bases numbered 13, after V lost 5 bases and J lost 9 bases. The CDR3 bases are TGTGCCAGCAGCGTAGGAGCGGGGGCTTCCGGGACGCAGTATTTT. Its translation: CASSVGAGASGTQYF.

The rearrangement links TRBV2 to TRBJ2-7, with TRBD1 matching over 7 bases. This CDR3 region has 12 residues. V dropped 10 bases and J dropped 3; count of bases not matched to a gene: 6. Per germline, CDR1 SNHLY and CDR2 FYNNEI. CDR3 region: CATSGQLYEQYF. The CDR3 nucleotides are TGTGCCACTTCGGGACAGCTCTACGAGCAGTACTTC.

This rearrangement joins TRBV4-3 to TRBJ1-1, with D uncertain. This CDR3 is built from 13 residues. Germline V gene data show CDR1 as LGHNA and CDR2 as YSLEER. Trimming cost V 3 bases and J 5 bases, with 10 bases left between them. CDR3 sequence (DNA): TGCGCCAGCAGCCAGATGGGGAGGACTGAAGCTTTCTTT. Its protein product is CASSQMGRTEAFF.

The chain couples TRBV6-1 to TRBJ1-6, with unresolved D. The CDR3 covers 14 residues. Germline CDR1 reads MNHNS; CDR2 reads SASEGT. The ends were cut back, 4 bases at V and 6 bases at J, with 10 bases in the middle. CDR3 in amino acids: CASSVQSFNSPLHF. The CDR3 DNA follows: TGTGCCAGCAGTGTACAGAGTTTTAATTCACCCCTCCACTTT.

This chain links TRBV6-5 with TRBJ2-1; 11 bases fit TRBD2. The length of the CDR3 is 15 residues. Per the germline V gene, CDR1 is MNHEY and CDR2 is SVGAGI. V lost 3 bases to trimming and J lost 9 bases; unmatched junction nucleotides: 7. CDR3 sequence: CASSYVAGGQVEQFF. The CDR3 coding sequence is TGTGCCAGCAGTTATGTAGCGGGGGGGCAAGTTGAGCAGTTCTTC.

The chain joins TRBV13 to TRBJ2-7; no firm D call. The CDR3 has 14 residues. CDR1 is PRHDT and CDR2 is FYEKMQ in the germline V gene (reference sequence). The ends were cut back, 2 bases at V and 9 bases at J, with 17 bases in the middle. CDR3 DNA: TGTGCCAGCAGCTTAATCTCGCAAAATCTAAGGCAGTACTTC. It is translated as CASSLISQNLRQYF.

J is TRBJ2-3 and V is TRBV4-3; 11 bases match TRBD2. The ends lost 4 bases at V and 4 bases at J; junction bases unmatched: 16. Germline CDR1 is LGHNA and CDR2 is YSLEER. CDR3 length equals 19 residues. The CDR3 DNA reads TGCGCCAGCAGCCCTTCTTGGCTAGCGGGGGGCACCGGGGCAGATACGCAGTATTTT. It encodes CASSPSWLAGGTGADTQYF.

This clone turned up a few times. The chain joins TRBV18 to TRBJ1-2; the D is unclear. Trimming left V 6 bases short and J 8 bases short, with 13 bases between. The CDR3 spans 12 residues. Germline lookup yields CDR1 KGHSH and CDR2 LQKENI. DNA for the CDR3: TGTGCCAGCTCCCAAGAGGAGGGCGGCTACACCTTC. Translating it yields CASSQEEGGYTF. Full variable domain (remainder filled in from reference TRBV18 and TRBJ1-2): NAGVMQNPRHLVRRRGQEARLRCSPMKGHSHVYWYRQLPEEGLKFMVYLQKENIIDESGMPKERFSAEFPKEGPSILRIQQVVRGDSAAYFCASSQEEGGYTFGSGTRLTVV.

V usage is TRBV4-1 and J usage is TRBJ1-4; no firm D call. This CDR3 has 20 amino acids. The germline V gene encodes CDR1 MGHRA and CDR2 YSYEKL. Trimming stripped 1 base from V and 0 bases from J, with 21 bases between. Here the CDR3 reads CASSQVLVPHFPTTNEKLFF. CDR3 sequence (DNA): TGCGCCAGCAGCCAAGTTTTAGTCCCCCACTTCCCCACAACTAATGAAAAACTGTTTTTT.

This sequence joins TRBV25-1 and TRBJ1-2; D might be TRBD1 (5 bases). Per the germline V gene, CDR1 is MGHDK and CDR2 is SYGVNS. The V gene lost 4 bases and the J gene lost 6 bases, with 21 bases spanning the gap. CDR3 length equals 16 residues. The CDR3 spells CASSAQRTTSLNGYTF. In DNA, the CDR3 is TGTGCCAGCAGTGCCCAGAGGACAACAAGCCTTAATGGCTACACCTTC.

The genes are TRBV10-3 and TRBJ1-1; D perhaps matches TRBD1 (6 bases). V was trimmed by 3 bases and J by 4 bases, leaving 12 bases between them. The CDR3 has 14 residues. Per germline, CDR1 ENHRY and CDR2 SYGVKD. The CDR3 spells CAISEVGAGTEAFF. The CDR3 region has the DNA TGTGCCATCAGTGAAGTGGGGGCTGGCACTGAAGCTTTCTTT.

The rearrangement links TRBV14 to TRBJ2-7; no reliable D call. With 6 bases removed from V and 4 bases from J, the gap between germline ends came to 7 bases. The CDR3 extends over 11 amino acids. CDR1 and CDR2 (germline): SGHDN, FVKESK. CDR3 sequence: CASSRTYEQYF. The CDR3 bases are TGTGCCAGCAGTCGCACTTACGAGCAGTACTTC.

This clone occurred a few times. The gene calls are TRBV2 and TRBJ2-1; TRBD1 matches 7 bases. V dropped 4 bases and J dropped 8; count of bases not matched to a gene: 11. The CDR3 contains 15 residues. Germline lookup yields CDR1 SNHLY and CDR2 FYNNEI. The CDR3 here is CASSVAGGPYYEQFF. The CDR3 coding sequence is TGTGCCAGCAGTGTGGCAGGGGGACCCTATTATGAGCAGTTCTTC. The complete variable domain, with remaining parts taken from reference TRBV2 and TRBJ2-1, reads EPEVTQTPSHQVTQMGQEVILRCVPISNHLYFYWYRQILGQKVEFLVSFYNNEISEKSEIFDDQFSVERPDGSNFTLKIRSTKLEDSAMYFCASSVAGGPYYEQFFGPGTRLTVL.

This rearrangement joins TRBV6-1 to TRBJ2-7; D perhaps matches TRBD1 (6 bases). The V gene's germline CDR1 is MNHNS and CDR2 SASEGT. V lost 6 bases and J 3 bases, leaving 15 bases between the germline ends. This CDR3 is 14 amino acids long. The CDR3 here is CASRPQGHLYEQYF. DNA of the CDR3: TGTGCCAGCAGGCCCCAGGGGCACCTCTACGAGCAGTACTTC.

This clone was counted between two and nine times. The rearrangement joins TRBV28 to TRBJ1-3, with D maybe TRBD1 (5 bases). CDR1 is MDHEN and CDR2 is SYDVKM in the germline V gene. The CDR3 is made up of 15 amino acids. The V gene lost 5 bases and the J gene lost 4 bases, with 15 bases spanning the gap. CDR3 sequence: CASSLVGAAGNTIYF. CDR3 sequence (DNA): TGTGCCAGCAGTCTCGTTGGGGCGGCCGGAAACACCATATATTTT.

V and J are TRBV6-5 and TRBJ2-2; a possible D gene is TRBD2 (6 bases). Trimming cost V 2 bases and J 7 bases, with 11 bases left between them. CDR3 size: 14 residues. From germline, CDR1 is MNHEY and CDR2 SVGAGI. The CDR3 loop is CASSYTGAGGELFF. The CDR3 region has the DNA TGTGCCAGCAGTTACACAGGAGCGGGCGGGGAGCTGTTTTTT.

This clone was found once. The chain combines TRBV28 with TRBJ2-7, with 7 bases identical to TRBD2. CDR1 is MDHEN and CDR2 is SYDVKM in the germline V gene. The V segment lost 2 bases and the J segment 4 bases; nucleotides outside the gene matches: 5. CDR3 length: 14 amino acids. The CDR3 sequence is CASSLAGDQYEQYF. The CDR3 DNA follows: TGTGCCAGCAGTTTAGCGGGAGATCAGTACGAGCAGTACTTC.

The rearrangement links TRBV5-1 to TRBJ2-5, with D maybe TRBD2 (6 bases). The CDR3 runs 16 residues. From germline, CDR1 is SGHRS and CDR2 YFSETQ. The V end lost 0 bases, the J end lost 4 bases, and 16 bases lay between the germline ends. The CDR3 sequence: CASSLVGEASRETQYF. In DNA, the CDR3 is TGCGCCAGCAGCTTGGTTGGGGAGGCCTCAAGAGAGACCCAGTACTTC.

This rearrangement joins TRBV4-1 to TRBJ2-7; D perhaps matches TRBD1 (6 bases). The length of the CDR3 is 15 residues. Trimming stripped 1 base from V and 0 bases from J, with 10 bases between. Germline V gives CDR1 MGHRA, CDR2 YSYEKL. The CDR3: CASSQAGTSSYEQYF. In nucleotides, the CDR3 is TGCGCCAGCAGCCAAGCGGGGACAAGCTCCTACGAGCAGTACTTC.

This clone has just a few counts. This chain uses TRBV6-4 with TRBJ2-2; 9 nucleotides line up with TRBD2. The CDR3 length is 17 residues. V lost 1 base to trimming and J lost 5 bases; unmatched junction nucleotides: 8. Germline V lookup: CDR1 MRHNA, CDR2 SNTAGT. CDR3 sequence reads: CASSDLRAGGGTGELFF. DNA for the CDR3: TGTGCCAGCAGTGACTTGAGAGCGGGGGGAGGGACCGGGGAGCTGTTTTTT.